The T cell receptor (beta chain) described here comes from a study of cytomegalovirus exposure and HLA in healthy donors. For the study at large: Unique TCR beta sequences numbering over 100 million came from around 180 million T cells in an earlier analysis.

Study-wide results and limits: Near-uniform donor sequencing depth was presumed by presence/absence analyses.

PCR used 60 Vbeta primers and 13 Jbeta primers. Sequencing used immunoSEQ multiplex PCR; TCRdb keeps in-frame clones, though not all of them. The profile shows about 130,000 clones, over 80% of them singletons. This clone appeared once. Its antigen is currently unknown. Despite likely unrecorded immune exposures, the donors were nominally healthy at the time of sampling. Germline-derived CDR1 and CDR2 are MGHRA and YSYEKL. Unmatched junction bases numbered 8, after V lost 2 bases and J lost 8 bases. The CDR3 has 15 amino acids. The TCR sequence derives from a boy between 10 and 17 years old in good health and CMV-seronegative. This chain joins TRBV4-1 and TRBJ2-1; 8 bases align to TRBD2. Sample: PBMCs. The CDR3 here is CASSQSGTSRYEQFF. The CDR3 DNA follows: TGCGCCAGCAGCCAATCCGGGACTAGTCGGTATGAGCAGTTCTTC.